Below are 21 T cell receptor beta chains sequenced from a single sample in a study of blood T cell repertoires in COVID-19. Assay: immunoSEQ multiplex PCR; the TCRdb copy retains only in-frame clones and omits some. Of under 50,000 clones in the sample, around 80% were seen once. Sequencing was performed on peripheral blood. Every receptor here comes from a man in his 70s with acute or convalescent COVID-19.

The chain couples TRBV9 to TRBJ1-4, with 8 bases that match TRBD1. Germline CDR1 and CDR2: SGDLS and YYNGEE. V was pared by 4 bases and J by 4 bases, with 6 bases of the junction left unmatched. CDR3 length: 15 residues. This CDR3 is CASSRRQGINEKLFF. The CDR3 region has the DNA TGTGCCAGCAGCCGACGACAGGGGATTAATGAAAAACTGTTTTTT.

This chain links TRBV5-8 with TRBJ2-3, with 8 bases that match TRBD1. The CDR3 runs to 15 residues. V trimming: 3 bases; J trimming: 2 bases; junction bases outside the gene matches: 5. Germline lookup yields CDR1 SGHTS and CDR2 YDEGEE. In DNA form, the CDR3 reads TGTGCCAGCAGCTGGAAGGACAGGGTCACAGATACGCAGTATTTT. Protein: CASSWKDRVTDTQYF.

V is TRBV11-3 and J is TRBJ2-1, with D unresolved. The V end was cut by 4 bases, the J end by 4 bases, with 5 bases between. The germline CDR1 and CDR2 sequences are SGHNT and YENEEA. The CDR3 has 12 residues. CDR3 DNA sequence: TGTGCCAGCAGCTCCGGGTACAATGAGCAGTTCTTC. Its translation is CASSSGYNEQFF.

The rearrangement uses TRBV10-3 and TRBJ2-1; D might be TRBD2 (6 bases). The V and J ends lost 2 bases and 5 bases respectively, with 16 bases between them. The CDR3 runs 16 residues. Germline CDR1 is ENHRY and CDR2 is SYGVKD. The DNA of the CDR3 is TGTGCCATCAGTGAGGGAGGAGGGCGACAGAACAATGAGCAGTTCTTC. This translates into CAISEGGGRQNNEQFF.

The V and J genes are TRBV7-3 and TRBJ2-1, with TRBD2 matching over 14 bases. Per the germline V gene, CDR1 is SGHTA and CDR2 is FQGTGA. V dropped 4 bases and J dropped 6; count of bases not matched to a gene: 2. The CDR3 has 15 amino acids. The CDR3: CASSSGLAGVNEQFF. The CDR3 nucleotides read TGTGCCAGCAGCTCGGGACTAGCGGGAGTCAATGAGCAGTTCTTC.

This chain joins TRBV30 and TRBJ1-4; TRBD1 is a possible D gene (5 bases). In germline, CDR1 is GTSNPN, CDR2 SVGIG (reference sequence). There are 15 residues in the CDR3. Between the trimmed V and J ends, which lost 0 bases and 5 bases, there was a span of 13 bases. This CDR3 reads CAWSVSDTDNEKLFF. CDR3 bases: TGTGCCTGGAGTGTATCGGACACCGACAATGAAAAACTGTTTTTT.

In its sample, this clone was seen once. This chain links TRBV3-1 (or the pseudogene TRBV3-2) with TRBJ2-6, with TRBD1 matching 7 bases. The CDR3 length is 18 residues. Germline V gives CDR1 LGHDT, CDR2 YNNKEL (reference sequence). The trim removed 0 bases at V and 2 bases at J, leaving 7 bases unmatched. CDR3 coding DNA: TGTGCCAGCAGCCAAGAACAGGGGCCTAGCCCTGGGGCCAACGTCCTGACTTTC. Its protein is CASSQEQGPSPGANVLTF.

As for this clone: The junction shows a germline mismatch at one end, possibly a read error. The chain recombines TRBV3-1 (or the pseudogene TRBV3-2) with TRBJ2-1; TRBD2 matches at 8 bases. The length of the CDR3 is 12 residues. Germline CDR1 and CDR2: LGHDT and YNNKEL (reference sequence). For the CDR3, the DNA is TGTGCCAGCAGCCTAGGACTAGCTGAGGAGTTCTTC. Translated, it gives CASSLGLAEEFF.

This chain links TRBV6-2 or TRBV6-3 with TRBJ2-7; D gene ambiguous. Germline CDR1 is MNHEY and CDR2 is SVGEGT. Trimming cost V 4 bases and J 1 base, with 5 bases left between them. This CDR3 is built from 12 residues. The CDR3 reads CASSWASYEQYF. CDR3 sequence (DNA): TGTGCCAGCAGTTGGGCTTCCTACGAGCAGTACTTC.

The sample holds one count of this clone. V usage is TRBV9 and J usage is TRBJ2-1; tentatively, D is TRBD1 (6 bases). The CDR3 is 18 residues long. Germline V gene data show CDR1 as SGDLS and CDR2 as YYNGEE. Between the trimmed V and J ends, which lost 0 bases and 0 bases, there was a span of 16 bases. CDR3 nucleotide sequence: TGTGCCAGCAGCGTAGGGTCAGGGGCGCCCAGCTCCTACAATGAGCAGTTCTTC. Protein product: CASSVGSGAPSSYNEQFF.

The V gene is TRBV2, the J gene TRBJ2-3; no definite D call. The CDR3 is made up of 15 amino acids. CDR1 SNHLY and CDR2 FYNNEI come from the germline V gene. The germline V and J ends were trimmed by 4 bases and 1 base, with 12 bases remaining between them. The CDR3 DNA follows: TGTGCCAGCAGTGCAAATTCGGTCGGCACAGATACGCAGTATTTT. Residues: CASSANSVGTDTQYF.

The J gene is TRBJ1-1, the V gene TRBV7-2; D is uncertain. The CDR3 is 13 amino acids. V lost 2 bases and J lost 3, with 7 bases in between. The germline V gene has CDR1 SGHTA and CDR2 FQGNSA. The CDR3 spells CASSLIGDTEAFF. CDR3 DNA sequence: TGTGCCAGCAGCTTAATCGGAGACACTGAAGCTTTCTTT.

The chain links TRBV3-1 (or the pseudogene TRBV3-2) to TRBJ1-6; 10 bases fit TRBD1. Germline CDR1 reads LGHDT; CDR2 reads YNNKEL (reference sequence). The length of the CDR3 is 15 residues. V shed 3 bases and J 9 bases; nucleotides not matched to a gene: 5. CDR3 nucleotides: TGTGCCAGCAGCCAGCCGGGACAGGGGCGTTCACCCCTCCACTTT. This gives the protein CASSQPGQGRSPLHF.

The chain uses TRBV4-2 and TRBJ2-7, with 8 positions matching TRBD2. The germline CDR1 and CDR2 sequences are LGHNA and YNFKEQ. The CDR3 runs 16 residues. V lost 0 bases and J lost 2; bases outside the gene matches: 6. The CDR3 region has the DNA TGTGCCAGCAGCCAAGAACGAAGCGGGGGAACCTACGAGCAGTACTTC. Translation gives CASSQERSGGTYEQYF.

The chain links TRBV12-3 or TRBV12-4 to TRBJ2-5, with a weak D call TRBD2 (6 bases). V lost 6 bases to trimming and J lost 5 bases, with 10 bases between them. This CDR3 spans 12 amino acids. The DNA of the CDR3 is TGTGCCAGCAGCGGGAGCACGGAGACCCAGTACTTC. Translated: CASSGSTETQYF.

The chain employs TRBV5-1 and TRBJ1-2, with 8 bases fitting TRBD1. CDR3 length: 17 residues. Germline CDR1 SGHRS, CDR2 YFSETQ. The J segment lost 2 bases and the V segment lost 3 bases, leaving 12 bases of the junction unmatched. CDR3 DNA: TGCGCCAGCAGCTCCGGGACAGCCGACAGGGGAAACTATGGCTACACCTTC. Translated, it gives CASSSGTADRGNYGYTF. The full variable domain, its missing parts supplied by reference TRBV5-1 and TRBJ1-2, is KAGVTQTPRYLIKTRGQQVTLSCSPISGHRSVSWYQQTPGQGLQFLFEYFSETQRNKGNFPGRFSGRQFSNSRSEMNVSTLELGDSALYLCASSSGTADRGNYGYTFGSGTRLTVV.

This clone was observed once. The V and J genes are TRBV7-8 and TRBJ1-1; D is perhaps TRBD1 (5 bases). The germline gives CDR1 SGHVS, CDR2 FQNEAQ. V lost 8 bases to trimming and J lost 4 bases, with 11 bases between them. The CDR3 has 12 amino acids. The CDR3 nucleotides are TGTGCCAGCGGGCAGGGTTTCACTGAAGCTTTCTTT. It codes for CASGQGFTEAFF.

This clone was seen a single time. The CDR3 DNA reads TGTGCCAGCAGTTTCACACAGGGCGGGGAGCTGTTTTTT. This sequence encodes CASSFTQGGELFF. This chain connects TRBV12-3 or TRBV12-4 to TRBJ2-2; perhaps TRBD1 as D (6 bases). Deletions cut 3 bases from V and 7 bases from J, with 9 bases between. The CDR3 runs 13 residues.

The chain uses TRBV5-1 and TRBJ2-2, with 8 positions matching TRBD2. Germline CDR1 and CDR2: SGHRS and YFSETQ. The V and J ends lost 2 bases and 5 bases, in that order; junction bases with no gene match: 5. The CDR3 is 15 residues long. CDR3 region: CASSFPGGETGELFF. CDR3 nucleotides: TGCGCCAGCAGCTTCCCGGGGGGGGAAACCGGGGAGCTGTTTTTT.

The chain recombines TRBV9 with TRBJ2-1; 9 nucleotides agree with TRBD2. Looked up from germline, CDR1 is SGDLS and CDR2 is YYNGEE. V shed 3 bases, J shed 5 bases, and the junction held 9 bases outside the gene matches. The CDR3 extends over 16 amino acids. CDR3 in DNA: TGTGCCAGCAGCGCCCGACTAGCGGAGACCGACAATGAGCAGTTCTTC. Translation gives CASSARLAETDNEQFF.

V is TRBV7-8 and J is TRBJ2-7; 9 bases line up with TRBD1. Germline V CDR1 and CDR2: SGHVS, FQNEAQ. The CDR3 consists of 15 residues. V was clipped by 5 bases and J by 1 base; unmatched bases: 6. The CDR3 region is CASSRTGGVSYEQYF. The DNA of the CDR3 is TGTGCCAGCAGCCGAACAGGGGGCGTTTCCTACGAGCAGTACTTC.